A single sample is the source of the 15 T cell receptor beta chains below, sequenced in a study of radiation and T cells in renal cell carcinoma (dated by TCRdb to about 2020). Library preparation was by the immunoSEQ multiplex PCR assay. TCRdb holds this immuneACCESS table with in-frame rearrangements only. Some clones are missing; in checked studies, unresolved V genes explain under half, and the rest has no known cause. Here the sample has 70,000 or so clones; roughly 87% occur a single time. The biggest ten clones account for around 5.5% of the sample. The time point label, as the study defines it: blood 2 weeks post-SBRT. The treatment or condition label for this specimen denotes: 15 Gy SBRT to primary tumor, nephrectomy 4 weeks later. The input for sequencing was blood, taken from a patient whose treatment included radiotherapy and nephrectomy. Every receptor here comes from a man aged 55 to 70 with renal cell carcinoma.

The chain couples TRBV30 to TRBJ2-3, with TRBD1 matching 9 bases. The CDR3 has 15 residues. Germline values: CDR1 GTSNPN, CDR2 SVGIG (reference sequence). V gave up 2 bases and J gave up 2 bases; unmatched junction bases: 5. The CDR3: CAWSRTGASTDTQYF. CDR3 sequence (DNA): TGTGCCTGGAGTCGGACAGGGGCCTCCACAGATACGCAGTATTTT. The whole variable domain, remainder taken from reference TRBV30 and TRBJ2-3, is SQTIHQWPATLVQPVGSPLSLECTVEGTSNPNLYWYRQAAGRGLQLLFYSVGIGQISSEVPQNLSASRPQDRQFILSSKKLLLSDSGFYLCAWSRTGASTDTQYFGPGTRLTVL.

The CDR3 loop reads CASSLESTLLNTEAFF. The CDR3 nucleotides read TGCGCCAGCAGCTTGGAGTCGACACTATTGAACACTGAAGCTTTCTTT. This sequence joins TRBV5-1 and TRBJ1-1; D uncertain. This CDR3 has 16 residues. Trimming left V 0 bases short and J 0 bases short, with 12 bases between. CDR1 SGHRS and CDR2 YFSETQ come from the germline V gene.

The chain has TRBV29-1 and TRBJ2-5; TRBD1 matches 9 bases. The CDR3 has 12 residues. Germline trimming cut 7 bases from V and 7 bases from J; bases unmatched to any gene: 7. Germline CDR1 reads SQVTM; CDR2 reads ANQGSEA. CDR3 bases: TGCAGCGCATCGACAGGGGGGGGGACCCAGTACTTC. Its protein is CSASTGGGTQYF.

The CDR3 here is CASSRDRVYEQYF. Here the CDR3 DNA reads TGTGCCAGCAGCCGGGACAGGGTTTACGAGCAGTACTTC. The rearrangement uses TRBV28 and TRBJ2-7; TRBD1 matches at 9 bases. Trimming at V came to 6 bases and at J to 4 bases, leaving 4 bases not matched to a gene. The CDR3 contains 13 residues. Germline V gives CDR1 MDHEN, CDR2 SYDVKM.

The V call is TRBV10-3, the J call TRBJ2-3, with 12 nucleotides matching TRBD2. The trim removed 6 bases at V and 5 bases at J, leaving 9 bases unmatched. From germline, CDR1 is ENHRY and CDR2 SYGVKD. The CDR3 totals 16 residues. Here the CDR3 reads CAIRMTSGSLRDTQYF. The CDR3 DNA reads as TGTGCCATCAGGATGACTAGCGGGAGTTTAAGAGATACGCAGTATTTT.

V usage is TRBV13 and J usage is TRBJ2-1; 9 bases are shared with TRBD2. The CDR3 is made up of 13 amino acids. Germline CDR1 is PRHDT and CDR2 is FYEKMQ (reference sequence). V shed 3 bases, J shed 9 bases, and the junction held 3 bases outside the gene matches. The CDR3 DNA reads as TGTGCCAGCAGCTTGAGAGCGGGAGGTGAGCAGTTCTTC. Its translation is CASSLRAGGEQFF.

V gene TRBV4-1 combines with J gene TRBJ2-5; no clear D gene. Between the trimmed V and J ends, which lost 0 bases and 1 base, there was a span of 3 bases. The CDR3 totals 13 residues. The V gene's germline CDR1 is MGHRA and CDR2 YSYEKL. This CDR3 reads CASSQDSQETQYF. The CDR3 DNA is TGCGCCAGCAGCCAAGATTCCCAAGAGACCCAGTACTTC.

This chain uses TRBV2 with TRBJ1-5; the D gene is possibly TRBD1 (6 bases). The length of the CDR3 is 15 residues. Trimming removed 6 bases at V and 2 bases at J, with 14 bases between. Germline V gene lookup returns CDR1 SNHLY and CDR2 FYNNEI. This CDR3 is CASSQGGGGNQPQHF. In DNA, the CDR3 is TGTGCCAGCAGCCAAGGGGGAGGGGGCAATCAGCCCCAGCATTTT.

The rearrangement joins TRBV18 to TRBJ1-2; 12 nucleotides agree with TRBD1. The junction had 8 bases not matched to a gene; V was cut back by 3 bases and J by 3 bases. Germline V CDR1 and CDR2: KGHSH, LQKENI. The CDR3 extends over 17 amino acids. The CDR3 DNA follows: TGTGCCAGCTCACCGTTGGGACAGGGGGCGCGGGACTATGGCTACACCTTC. It encodes CASSPLGQGARDYGYTF.

This CDR3 reads CASSRTSWRTDTQYF. Here the CDR3 DNA reads TGTGCCAGCAGCCGGACTAGCTGGCGCACAGATACGCAGTATTTT. J is TRBJ2-3 and V is TRBV16; 8 bases line up with TRBD2. The CDR3 totals 15 residues. Germline assignment: CDR1 KGHSY and CDR2 FQNENV. V trimming: 4 bases; J trimming: 1 base; junction bases outside the gene matches: 4.

The genes are TRBV11-1 and TRBJ1-1, with no clear D. The CDR3 is made up of 13 amino acids. Trimming took 4 bases from V and 1 from J, leaving 7 bases between them. From germline, CDR1 is SGHAT and CDR2 FQDESV (reference sequence). CDR3: CASSSSSNTEAFF. CDR3 sequence (DNA): TGTGCCAGCAGCTCCTCCTCGAACACTGAAGCTTTCTTT.

V is TRBV28 and J is TRBJ2-1; 14 bases line up with TRBD2. Losses at the gene ends were 2 bases for V and 6 bases for J; bases not matched to a gene: 0. This CDR3 contains 15 residues. Germline CDR1 MDHEN, CDR2 SYDVKM. The CDR3 DNA sequence: TGTGCCAGCAGTTTAGGACTAGCGGGAGGCAATGAGCAGTTCTTC. This encodes CASSLGLAGGNEQFF.

The chain combines TRBV19 with TRBJ2-7; TRBD2 matches at 7 bases. Trimming took 1 base from V and 4 from J; bases not matched to a gene: 10. The CDR3 is made up of 16 amino acids. Germline V gene lookup returns CDR1 LNHDA and CDR2 SQIVND (reference sequence). CDR3: CASSIGIRGGSYEQYF. The CDR3 coding sequence is TGTGCCAGTAGTATAGGGATCCGGGGAGGGAGTTACGAGCAGTACTTC. Full variable domain (missing parts from reference TRBV19 and TRBJ2-7): DGGITQSPKYLFRKEGQNVTLSCEQNLNHDAMYWYRQDPGQGLRLIYYSQIVNDFQKGDIAEGYSVSREKKESFPLTVTSAQKNPTAFYLCASSIGIRGGSYEQYFGPGTRLTVT.

The rearrangement links TRBV11-2 to TRBJ2-5, with TRBD2 as a possible D gene (6 bases). The germline gives CDR1 SGHAT, CDR2 FQNNGV. V was shortened by 4 bases and J by 1 base, with 13 bases between the two germline ends. The CDR3 is 15 amino acids. The CDR3 sequence is CASSSQPGVQETQYF. The CDR3 DNA follows: TGTGCCAGCAGCTCACAGCCGGGGGTCCAAGAGACCCAGTACTTC.

The chain recombines TRBV6-6 with TRBJ2-7; D ambiguous. Trimming removed 2 bases from V and 7 bases from J, with 18 bases in between. Per germline, CDR1 MNHNY and CDR2 SVGAGI (reference sequence). The CDR3 is 15 residues long. The CDR3 loop reads CASSYGGISSGEQYF. As DNA, the CDR3 is TGTGCCAGCAGTTACGGTGGGATTTCCTCCGGGGAGCAGTACTTC.